This T cell receptor beta chain emerged from a study of blood T cell repertoires in COVID-19. Study summary: Researchers got acute and convalescent COVID-19 samples from the United States, Italy and Spain.

Per germline, CDR1 SGHVS and CDR2 FNYEAQ. The CDR3 has 18 amino acids. V gave up 1 base and J gave up 5 bases; unmatched junction bases: 13. Original data processing: Reference gene primer amplification gave estimated nucleated cell counts. TCRdb's table, derived via immunoSEQ multiplex PCR, lists solely in-frame clones and lacks some. V and J calls plus clone size are reproduced from that table; the DNA served to infer D and trimming. Here the sample spans 70,000 or so clones, around nine tenths being singletons. What was sequenced was peripheral blood. The clonotype originates from a woman aged 60 to 75 with acute or convalescent COVID-19. The V and J genes are TRBV7-6 and TRBJ2-5; 10 nucleotides align to TRBD2. The CDR3 DNA sequence: TGTGCCAGCAGCTTAGAGTACATGCTAGCGGGGGCCGGGGAGACCCAGTACTTC. It translates to CASSLEYMLAGAGETQYF.